Only a few counts were recorded for the clone carrying this TCR beta chain. Across 18 months, stable Graves' hyperthyroidism was marked by no progression to ophthalmopathy. Researchers took RNA transcripts and amplified the TCR beta CDR3 regions from them. First-round RT-PCR of the TCR CDR3 relied on the HTBI primer set. TCRdb reprocessed the multiplex PCR reads with MiXCR, giving one entry per CDR3 protein. This sample has around 690,000 distinct CDR3 sequences, with roughly 17% found just once. Germline V gene sequence: CDR1 SEHNR, CDR2 FQNEAQ (reference sequence). CDR3 length: 13 amino acids. V was shortened by 1 base and J by 9 bases, with 7 bases between the two germline ends. This sample is part of a study of T cells in Graves' hyperthyroidism and ophthalmopathy.

The sequenced material came from blood. The receptor comes from a man aged 45 to 65 with Graves' hyperthyroidism. The chain recombines TRBV7-9 with TRBJ1-6; D unresolved. CDR3 loop: CASSLEEVSPLHF. As DNA, the CDR3 is TGTGCCAGCAGCTTAGAGGAAGTTTCACCCCTCCACTTT. Drawing the rest from reference TRBV7-9 and TRBJ1-6, the complete variable domain is DTGVSQNPRHKITKRGQNVTFRCDPISEHNRLYWYRQTLGQGPEFLTYFQNEAQLEKSRLLSDRFSAERPKGSFSTLEIQRTEQGDSAMYLCASSLEEVSPLHFGNGTRLTVT.